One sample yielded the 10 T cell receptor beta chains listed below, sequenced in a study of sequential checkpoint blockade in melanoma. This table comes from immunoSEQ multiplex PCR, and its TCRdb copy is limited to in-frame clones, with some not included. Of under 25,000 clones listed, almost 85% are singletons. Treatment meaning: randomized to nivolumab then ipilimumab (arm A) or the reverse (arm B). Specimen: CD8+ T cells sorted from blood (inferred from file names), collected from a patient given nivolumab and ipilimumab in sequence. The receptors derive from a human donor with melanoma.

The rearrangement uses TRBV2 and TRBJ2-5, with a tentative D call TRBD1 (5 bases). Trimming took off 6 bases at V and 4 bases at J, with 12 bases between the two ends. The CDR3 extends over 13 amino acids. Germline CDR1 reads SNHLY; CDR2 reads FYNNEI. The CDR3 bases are TGTGCCAGCAGGGTAGGGGCGGCAGAGACCCAGTACTTC. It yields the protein CASRVGAAETQYF.

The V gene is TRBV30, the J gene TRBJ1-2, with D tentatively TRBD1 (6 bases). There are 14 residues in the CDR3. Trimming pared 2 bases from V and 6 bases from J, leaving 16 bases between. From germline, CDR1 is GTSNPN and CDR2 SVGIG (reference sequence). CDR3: CAWSRQEVSNGYTF. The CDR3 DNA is TGTGCCTGGAGTAGACAGGAAGTCTCCAATGGCTACACCTTC.

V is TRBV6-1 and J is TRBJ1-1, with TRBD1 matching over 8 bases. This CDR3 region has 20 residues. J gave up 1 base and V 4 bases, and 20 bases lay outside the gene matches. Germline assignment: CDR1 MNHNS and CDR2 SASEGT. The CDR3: CASSGSGTGLIVHQNTEAFF. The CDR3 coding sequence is TGTGCCAGCAGTGGGTCCGGGACAGGATTAATAGTCCACCAGAACACTGAAGCTTTCTTT.

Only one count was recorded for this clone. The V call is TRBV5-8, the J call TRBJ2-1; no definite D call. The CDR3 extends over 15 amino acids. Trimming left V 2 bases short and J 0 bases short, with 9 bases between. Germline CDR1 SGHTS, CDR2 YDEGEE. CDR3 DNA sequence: TGTGCCAGCAGCTTTGGCAGACACTCCTACAATGAGCAGTTCTTC. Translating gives CASSFGRHSYNEQFF.

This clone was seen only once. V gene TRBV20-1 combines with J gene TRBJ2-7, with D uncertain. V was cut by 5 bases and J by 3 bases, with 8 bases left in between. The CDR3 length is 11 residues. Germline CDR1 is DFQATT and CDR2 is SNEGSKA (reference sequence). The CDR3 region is CSAGPDYEQYF. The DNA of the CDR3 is TGCAGTGCTGGGCCCGACTACGAGCAGTACTTC.

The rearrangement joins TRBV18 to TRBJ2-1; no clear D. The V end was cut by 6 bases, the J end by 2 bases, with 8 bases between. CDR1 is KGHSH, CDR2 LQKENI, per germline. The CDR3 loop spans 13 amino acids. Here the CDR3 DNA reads TGTGCCAGCTCTCGAGGAACCTACAATGAGCAGTTCTTC. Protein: CASSRGTYNEQFF.

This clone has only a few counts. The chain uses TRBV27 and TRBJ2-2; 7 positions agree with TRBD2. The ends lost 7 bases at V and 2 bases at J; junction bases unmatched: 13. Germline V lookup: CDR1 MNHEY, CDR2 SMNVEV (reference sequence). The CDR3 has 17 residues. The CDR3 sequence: CASTKRAGTINTGELFF. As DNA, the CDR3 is TGTGCCAGCACTAAAAGAGCCGGGACTATCAACACCGGGGAGCTGTTTTTT.

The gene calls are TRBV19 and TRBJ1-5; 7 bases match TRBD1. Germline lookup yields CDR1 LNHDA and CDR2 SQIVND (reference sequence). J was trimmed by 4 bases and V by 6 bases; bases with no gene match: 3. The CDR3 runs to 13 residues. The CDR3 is CASSRRGNQPQHF. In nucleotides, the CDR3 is TGTGCCAGTAGCCGCAGGGGGAATCAGCCCCAGCATTTT.

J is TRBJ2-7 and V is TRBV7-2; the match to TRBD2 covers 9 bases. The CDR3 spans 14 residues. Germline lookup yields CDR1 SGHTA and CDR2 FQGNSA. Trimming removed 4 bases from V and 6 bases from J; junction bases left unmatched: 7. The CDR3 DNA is TGTGCCAGCAGCTCGTTTAGCGGGAGTGGCGAGCAGTACTTC. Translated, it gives CASSSFSGSGEQYF.

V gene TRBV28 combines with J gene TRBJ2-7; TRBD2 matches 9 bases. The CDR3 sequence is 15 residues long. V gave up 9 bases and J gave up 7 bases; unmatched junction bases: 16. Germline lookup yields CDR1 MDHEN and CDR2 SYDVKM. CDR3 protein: CASTPGAGGPYEQYF. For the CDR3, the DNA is TGTGCCAGTACCCCGGGGGCGGGAGGGCCGTATGAGCAGTACTTC.